These 7 T cell receptor beta chains came from one sample sequenced in a study of blood T cell repertoires in COVID-19. Using immunoSEQ multiplex PCR, the repertoire was profiled, and TCRdb retains in-frame clones only, with some absent. In the table there are 120,000 or so clones, about 83% of which are singletons. The sample comprised PBMCs or T cells enriched from blood (not recorded which). The receptors were sampled from a woman aged 25 to 39 who had recovered from COVID-19.

The V gene is TRBV6-5, the J gene TRBJ1-2, with a possible D match to TRBD1 (6 bases). The germline gives CDR1 MNHEY, CDR2 SVGAGI. The germline V and J ends were trimmed by 7 bases and 7 bases, with 16 bases remaining between them. This CDR3 has 13 residues. The chain's CDR3 is CASTQGRGGGYTF. DNA for the CDR3: TGTGCCAGCACTCAGGGCAGGGGCGGTGGCTACACCTTC.

The chain recombines TRBV30 with TRBJ2-3; 7 bases line up with TRBD2. The CDR3 is 15 amino acids. V lost 0 bases and J lost 0; bases outside the gene matches: 3. CDR1 and CDR2 (germline): GTSNPN, SVGIG (reference sequence). CDR3 sequence (DNA): TGTGCCTGGAGTGTTTACGGGAGGAGCACAGATACGCAGTATTTT. It translates to CAWSVYGRSTDTQYF.

The chain is built from TRBV19 and TRBJ1-4; maybe TRBD1 (5 bases). The V end lost 1 base, the J end lost 5 bases, and 11 bases lay between the germline ends. Per germline, CDR1 LNHDA and CDR2 SQIVND (reference sequence). CDR3 size: 15 residues. CDR3 nucleotide sequence: TGTGCCAGTAGTATAGGGCAGGGAAGAAATGAAAAACTGTTTTTT. Translated, it gives CASSIGQGRNEKLFF.

V is TRBV3-1 (or the pseudogene TRBV3-2) and J is TRBJ1-2, with a weak D call TRBD1 (6 bases). The ends were cut back, 4 bases at V and 8 bases at J, with 11 bases in the middle. This CDR3 region has 12 residues. Germline loops: CDR1 LGHDT, CDR2 YNNKEL (reference sequence). Written as DNA, the CDR3 is TGTGCCAGCAGCCTAAGGCAGGGGGGCTACACCTTC. It codes for CASSLRQGGYTF.

This chain links TRBV4-2 with TRBJ2-1, with 10 bases aligning to TRBD2. V gave up 3 bases and J gave up 4 bases; unmatched junction bases: 6. Germline CDR1 and CDR2: LGHNA and YNFKEQ. The CDR3 has 16 amino acids. CDR3 sequence: CASSQETSGQYNEQFF. DNA for the CDR3: TGTGCCAGCAGCCAGGAGACTAGCGGGCAGTACAATGAGCAGTTCTTC.

The chain is built from TRBV27 and TRBJ1-5; D might be TRBD1 (6 bases). The germline gives CDR1 MNHEY, CDR2 SMNVEV (reference sequence). V dropped 5 bases and J dropped 0 bases, with 17 bases sitting between them. The CDR3 runs 17 residues. The CDR3 sequence: CASSPRNSTGSNQPQHF. CDR3 nucleotides: TGTGCCAGCAGTCCAAGGAACTCGACAGGTAGCAATCAGCCCCAGCATTTT.

This clone was observed a single time. The chain employs TRBV4-3 and TRBJ2-3, with D hard to call. The CDR3 has 13 amino acids. Trimming left V 3 bases short and J 4 bases short, with 8 bases between. Germline V CDR1 and CDR2: LGHNA, YSLEER. As DNA, the CDR3 is TGCGCCAGCAGCCACATTAGCTCAGATACGCAGTATTTT. This codes for CASSHISSDTQYF.